The clone carrying this TCR beta chain has only a few counts. Its antigen is not known. The source of the sample is a study of CD8+ T cells in alopecia areata. General observations from the study: Many expanded lesional clones persisted in scalp and blood during tofacitinib.

The treatment was: oral pan-JAK inhibitor, 5-10 mg twice daily. Starting from PBMCs, sorting isolated CD4+ and CD8+ T cells. Extracted RNA was reverse transcribed, and the resulting cDNA served as sequencing template. Profiled with immunoSEQ multiplex PCR; TCRdb holds only in-frame clones, not every one. The sample holds 200,000 or so clones, approximately 45% seen once. The specimen was CD4+ T cells sorted from blood, collected around week 36, from a patient treated with tofacitinib. This clonotype originated in a human donor with alopecia areata.

CDR3 coding DNA: TGTGCCTGGATTCGTCACAGCGATGAGCAGTTCTTC. It codes for CAWIRHSDEQFF. This rearrangement joins TRBV30 to TRBJ2-1; D is uncertain. Germline V gene lookup returns CDR1 GTSNPN and CDR2 SVGIG (reference sequence). The CDR3 runs to 12 residues. V lost 4 bases, J lost 8 bases, and 12 bases lay in between.